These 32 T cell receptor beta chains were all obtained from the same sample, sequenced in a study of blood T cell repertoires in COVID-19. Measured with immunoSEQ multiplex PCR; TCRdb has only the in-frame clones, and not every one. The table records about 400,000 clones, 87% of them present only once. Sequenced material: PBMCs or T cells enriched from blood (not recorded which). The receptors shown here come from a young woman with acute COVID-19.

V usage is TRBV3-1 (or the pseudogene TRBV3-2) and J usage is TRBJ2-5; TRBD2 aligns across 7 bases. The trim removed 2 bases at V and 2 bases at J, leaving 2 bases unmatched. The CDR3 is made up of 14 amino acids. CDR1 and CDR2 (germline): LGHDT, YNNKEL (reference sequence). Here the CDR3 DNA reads TGTGCCAGCAGCCAACCGGGACTACAAGAGACCCAGTACTTC. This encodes CASSQPGLQETQYF.

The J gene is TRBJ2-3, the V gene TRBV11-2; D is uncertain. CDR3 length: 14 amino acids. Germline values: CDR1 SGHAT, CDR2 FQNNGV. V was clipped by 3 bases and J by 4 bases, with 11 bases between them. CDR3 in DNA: TGTGCCAGCAGCTTTTCCCAGGTGGCAGATACGCAGTATTTT. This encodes CASSFSQVADTQYF.

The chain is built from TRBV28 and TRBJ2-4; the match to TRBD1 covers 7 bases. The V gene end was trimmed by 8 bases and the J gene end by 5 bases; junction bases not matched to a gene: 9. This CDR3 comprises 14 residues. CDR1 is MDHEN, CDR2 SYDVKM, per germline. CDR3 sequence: CASRRDRVENIQYF. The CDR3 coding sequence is TGTGCCAGCCGGCGAGACAGGGTGGAAAACATTCAGTACTTC.

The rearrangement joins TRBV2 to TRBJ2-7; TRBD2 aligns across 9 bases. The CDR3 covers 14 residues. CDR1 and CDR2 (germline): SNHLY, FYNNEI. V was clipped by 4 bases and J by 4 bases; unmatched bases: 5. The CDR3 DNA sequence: TGTGCCAGCAGTGTAAGCGGGGGGATTTACGAGCAGTACTTC. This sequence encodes CASSVSGGIYEQYF. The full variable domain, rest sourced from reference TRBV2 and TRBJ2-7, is EPEVTQTPSHQVTQMGQEVILRCVPISNHLYFYWYRQILGQKVEFLVSFYNNEISEKSEIFDDQFSVERPDGSNFTLKIRSTKLEDSAMYFCASSVSGGIYEQYFGPGTRLTVT.

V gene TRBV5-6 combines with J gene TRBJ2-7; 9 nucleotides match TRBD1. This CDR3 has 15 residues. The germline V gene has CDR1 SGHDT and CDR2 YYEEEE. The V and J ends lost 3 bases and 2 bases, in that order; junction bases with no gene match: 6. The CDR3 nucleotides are TGTGCCAGCAGCTGGACGGGACAGGGAGCCTACGAGCAGTACTTC. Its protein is CASSWTGQGAYEQYF.

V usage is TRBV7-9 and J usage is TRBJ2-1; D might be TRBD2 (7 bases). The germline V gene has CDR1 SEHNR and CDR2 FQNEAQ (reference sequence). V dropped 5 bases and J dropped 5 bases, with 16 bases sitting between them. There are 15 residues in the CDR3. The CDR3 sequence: CASSNRGGVNNEQFF. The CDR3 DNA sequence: TGTGCCAGCAGCAATAGAGGGGGGGTAAACAATGAGCAGTTCTTC.

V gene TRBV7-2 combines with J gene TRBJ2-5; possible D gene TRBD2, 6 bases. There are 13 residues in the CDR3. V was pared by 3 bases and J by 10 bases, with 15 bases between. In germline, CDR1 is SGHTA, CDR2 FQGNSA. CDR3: CASSLAGPGSQYF. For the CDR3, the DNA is TGTGCCAGCAGCTTGGCCGGGCCCGGGAGCCAGTACTTC.

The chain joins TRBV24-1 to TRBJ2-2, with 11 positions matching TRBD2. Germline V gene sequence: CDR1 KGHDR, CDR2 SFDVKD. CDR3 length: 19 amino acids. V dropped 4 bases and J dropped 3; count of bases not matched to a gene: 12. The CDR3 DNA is TGTGCCACCAGTGACCCGGTTTCTAGCGGGAGGTCGGACACCGGGGAGCTGTTTTTT. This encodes CATSDPVSSGRSDTGELFF.

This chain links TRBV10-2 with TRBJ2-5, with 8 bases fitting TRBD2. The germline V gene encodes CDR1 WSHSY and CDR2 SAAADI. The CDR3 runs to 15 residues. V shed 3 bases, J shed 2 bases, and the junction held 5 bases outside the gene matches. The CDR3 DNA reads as TGCGCCAGCAGTGACCTAGCGGGTTATCAAGAGACCCAGTACTTC. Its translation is CASSDLAGYQETQYF.

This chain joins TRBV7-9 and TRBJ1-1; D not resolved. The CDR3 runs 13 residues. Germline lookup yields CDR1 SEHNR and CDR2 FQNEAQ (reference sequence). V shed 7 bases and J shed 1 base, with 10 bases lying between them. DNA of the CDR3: TGTGCCAGCATCGGTGAGGCGAACACTGAAGCTTTCTTT. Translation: CASIGEANTEAFF.

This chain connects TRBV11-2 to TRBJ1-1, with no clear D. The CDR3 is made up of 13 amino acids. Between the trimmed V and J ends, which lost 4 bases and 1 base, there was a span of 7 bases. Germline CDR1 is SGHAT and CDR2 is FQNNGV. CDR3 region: CASSSLKNTEAFF. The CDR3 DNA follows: TGTGCCAGCAGCTCGTTAAAGAACACTGAAGCTTTCTTT.

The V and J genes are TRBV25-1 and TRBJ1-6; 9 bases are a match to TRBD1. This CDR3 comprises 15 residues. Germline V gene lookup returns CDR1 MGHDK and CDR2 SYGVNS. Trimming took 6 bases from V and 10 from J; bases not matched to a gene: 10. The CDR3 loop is CASSQPGQGSSPLHF. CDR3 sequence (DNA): TGTGCCAGCAGCCAACCGGGACAGGGATCCTCACCCCTCCACTTT. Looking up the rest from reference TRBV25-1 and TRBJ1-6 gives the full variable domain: EADIYQTPRYLVIGTGKKITLECSQTMGHDKMYWYQQDPGMELHLIHYSYGVNSTEKGDLSSESTVSRIRTEHFPLTLESARPSHTSQYLCASSQPGQGSSPLHFGNGTRLTVT.

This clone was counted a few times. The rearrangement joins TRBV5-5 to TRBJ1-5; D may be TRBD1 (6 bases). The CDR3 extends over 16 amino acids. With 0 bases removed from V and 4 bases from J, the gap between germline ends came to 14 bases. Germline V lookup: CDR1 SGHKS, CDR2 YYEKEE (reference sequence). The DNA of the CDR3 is TGTGCCAGCAGCTTGGAAACAGGGTCCGGGAATCAGCCCCAGCATTTT. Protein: CASSLETGSGNQPQHF.

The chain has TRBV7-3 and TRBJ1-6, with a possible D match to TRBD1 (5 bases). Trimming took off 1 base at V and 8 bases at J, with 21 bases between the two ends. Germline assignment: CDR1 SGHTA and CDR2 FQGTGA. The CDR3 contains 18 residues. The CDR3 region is CASSLICRGNGYDSPLHF. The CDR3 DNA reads TGTGCCAGCAGCTTAATTTGTAGGGGAAATGGGTACGATTCACCCCTCCACTTT.

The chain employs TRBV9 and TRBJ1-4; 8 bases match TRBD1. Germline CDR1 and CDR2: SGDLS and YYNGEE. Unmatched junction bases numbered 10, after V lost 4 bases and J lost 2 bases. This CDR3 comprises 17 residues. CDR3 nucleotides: TGTGCCAGCAGCCCACGCCCAGGGGGCTACACTAATGAAAAACTGTTTTTT. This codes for CASSPRPGGYTNEKLFF.

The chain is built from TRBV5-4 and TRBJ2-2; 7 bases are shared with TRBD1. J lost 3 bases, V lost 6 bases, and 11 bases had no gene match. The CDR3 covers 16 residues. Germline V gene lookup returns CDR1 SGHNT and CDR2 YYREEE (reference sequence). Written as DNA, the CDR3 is TGTGCCAGCATCGTCTTCGGGACAGCGGACACCGGGGAGCTGTTTTTT. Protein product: CASIVFGTADTGELFF.

CDR3 amino acids: CATSRDLYGYTF. CDR3 sequence (DNA): TGTGCCACCAGCAGAGATCTATATGGCTACACCTTC. The chain recombines TRBV15 with TRBJ1-2; D is unclear. The CDR3 extends over 12 amino acids. Trimming cost V 0 bases and J 5 bases, with 4 bases left between them. From germline, CDR1 is LNHNV and CDR2 YYDKDF (reference sequence).

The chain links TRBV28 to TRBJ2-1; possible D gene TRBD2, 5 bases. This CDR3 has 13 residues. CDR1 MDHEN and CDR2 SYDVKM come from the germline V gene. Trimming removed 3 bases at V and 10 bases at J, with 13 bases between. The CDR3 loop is CASSLYEGYEQFF. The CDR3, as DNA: TGTGCCAGCAGTTTGTATGAGGGCTACGAGCAGTTCTTC.

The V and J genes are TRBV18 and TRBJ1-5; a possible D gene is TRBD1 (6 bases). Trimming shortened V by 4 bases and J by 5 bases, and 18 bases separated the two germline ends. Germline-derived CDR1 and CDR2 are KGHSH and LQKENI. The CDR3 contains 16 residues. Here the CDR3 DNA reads TGTGCCAGCTCACGATCAATTGAGACAGGCTATCAGCCCCAGCATTTT. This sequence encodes CASSRSIETGYQPQHF.

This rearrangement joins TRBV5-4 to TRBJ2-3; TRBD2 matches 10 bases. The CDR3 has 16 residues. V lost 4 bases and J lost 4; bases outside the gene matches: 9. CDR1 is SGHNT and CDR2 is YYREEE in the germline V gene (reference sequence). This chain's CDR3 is CASSPTAGGNPDTQYF. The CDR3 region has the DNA TGTGCCAGCAGCCCAACAGCGGGAGGGAACCCAGATACGCAGTATTTT.

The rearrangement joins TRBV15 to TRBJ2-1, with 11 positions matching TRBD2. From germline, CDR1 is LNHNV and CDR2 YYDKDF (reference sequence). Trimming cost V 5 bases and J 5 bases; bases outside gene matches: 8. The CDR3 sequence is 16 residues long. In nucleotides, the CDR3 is TGTGCCACCAGCGATAGCGGGAGGGCCCTGCACAATGAGCAGTTCTTC. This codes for CATSDSGRALHNEQFF.

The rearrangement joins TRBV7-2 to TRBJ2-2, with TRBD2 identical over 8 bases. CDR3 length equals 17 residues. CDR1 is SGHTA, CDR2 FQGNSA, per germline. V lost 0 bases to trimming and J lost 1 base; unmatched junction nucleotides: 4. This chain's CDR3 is CASSLAALAGNTGELFF. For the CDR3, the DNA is TGTGCCAGCAGCTTAGCGGCCCTAGCGGGGAACACCGGGGAGCTGTTTTTT.

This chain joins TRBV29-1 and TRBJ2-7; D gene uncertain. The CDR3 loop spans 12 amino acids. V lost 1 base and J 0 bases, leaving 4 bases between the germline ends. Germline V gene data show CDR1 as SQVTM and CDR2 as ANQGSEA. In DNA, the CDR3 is TGCAGCGTTGAAGGCAGCTCCTACGAGCAGTACTTC. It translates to CSVEGSSYEQYF.

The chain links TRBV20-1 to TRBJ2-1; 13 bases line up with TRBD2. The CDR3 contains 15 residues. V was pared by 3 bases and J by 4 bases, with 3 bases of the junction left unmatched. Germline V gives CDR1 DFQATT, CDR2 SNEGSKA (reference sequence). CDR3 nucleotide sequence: TGCAGTGCTAGTCCGGGACTAGCGGGGTACAATGAGCAGTTCTTC. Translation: CSASPGLAGYNEQFF.

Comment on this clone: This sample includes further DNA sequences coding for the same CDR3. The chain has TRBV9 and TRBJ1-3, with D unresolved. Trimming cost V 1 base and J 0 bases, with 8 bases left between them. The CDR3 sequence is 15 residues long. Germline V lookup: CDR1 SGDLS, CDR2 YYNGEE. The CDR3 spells CASSVSGDSGNTIYF. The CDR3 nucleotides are TGTGCCAGCAGCGTATCGGGAGACTCTGGAAACACCATATATTTT. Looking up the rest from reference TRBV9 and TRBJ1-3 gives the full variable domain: DSGVTQTPKHLITATGQRVTLRCSPRSGDLSVYWYQQSLDQGLQFLIQYYNGEERAKGNILERFSAQQFPDLHSELNLSSLELGDSALYFCASSVSGDSGNTIYFGEGSWLTVV.

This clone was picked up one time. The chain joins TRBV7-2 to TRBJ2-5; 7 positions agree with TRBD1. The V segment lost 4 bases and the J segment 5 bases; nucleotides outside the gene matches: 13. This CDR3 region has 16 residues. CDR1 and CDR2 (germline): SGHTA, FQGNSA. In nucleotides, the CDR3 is TGTGCCAGCAGCTCCCCTCGACAGGGTTCTCGGGAGACCCAGTACTTC. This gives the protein CASSSPRQGSRETQYF.

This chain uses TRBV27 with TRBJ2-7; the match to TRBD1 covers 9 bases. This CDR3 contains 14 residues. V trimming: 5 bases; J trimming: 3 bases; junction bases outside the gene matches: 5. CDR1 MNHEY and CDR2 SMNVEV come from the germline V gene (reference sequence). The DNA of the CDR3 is TGTGCCAGCAGTCCGGACAGGGGACGCTACGAGCAGTACTTC. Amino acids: CASSPDRGRYEQYF.

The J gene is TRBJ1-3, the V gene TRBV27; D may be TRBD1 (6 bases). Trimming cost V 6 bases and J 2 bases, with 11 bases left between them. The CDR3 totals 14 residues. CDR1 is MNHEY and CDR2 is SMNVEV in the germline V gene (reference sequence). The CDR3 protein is CASRQGSAGNTIYF. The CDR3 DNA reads TGTGCCAGCAGGCAGGGGTCGGCTGGAAACACCATATATTTT.

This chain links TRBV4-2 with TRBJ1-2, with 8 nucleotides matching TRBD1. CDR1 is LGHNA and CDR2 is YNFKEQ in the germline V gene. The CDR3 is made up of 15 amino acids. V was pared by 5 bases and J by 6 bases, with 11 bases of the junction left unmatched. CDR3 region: CASSNEPTGEDGYTF. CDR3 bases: TGTGCCAGCAGCAACGAGCCGACAGGGGAAGATGGCTACACCTTC.

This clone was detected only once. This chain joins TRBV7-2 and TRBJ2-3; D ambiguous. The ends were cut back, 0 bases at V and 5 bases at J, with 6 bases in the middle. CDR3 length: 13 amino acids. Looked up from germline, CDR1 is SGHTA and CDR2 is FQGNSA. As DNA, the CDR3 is TGTGCCAGCAGCTTAGCTGGCCGAGATACGCAGTATTTT. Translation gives CASSLAGRDTQYF.

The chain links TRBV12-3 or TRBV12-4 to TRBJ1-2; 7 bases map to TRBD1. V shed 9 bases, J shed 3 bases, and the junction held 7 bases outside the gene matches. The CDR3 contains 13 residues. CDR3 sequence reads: CASTTGQYYGYTF. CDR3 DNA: TGTGCCAGTACTACGGGACAGTACTATGGCTACACCTTC.

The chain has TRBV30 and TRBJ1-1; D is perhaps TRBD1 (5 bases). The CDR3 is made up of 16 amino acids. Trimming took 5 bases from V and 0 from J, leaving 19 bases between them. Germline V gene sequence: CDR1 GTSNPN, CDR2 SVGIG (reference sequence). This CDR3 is CAWSLGGIGVNTEAFF. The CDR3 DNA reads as TGTGCCTGGTCCCTTGGGGGGATCGGGGTGAACACTGAAGCTTTCTTT.